This T cell receptor (beta chain) was profiled in a study of T cell responses to AZD1222 COVID-19 vaccine. On the study more broadly: Second-dose groups at about 4 or about 12 weeks were pooled. Study-wide results and limits: Spike-specific TCR breadth and depth were elevated following two AZD1222 doses. Baseline seropositivity occurred in only a handful of AZD1222 recipients. Donors were mostly white British, more females; clonal diversity possibly underestimated.

Sequenced by immunoSEQ multiplex PCR; TCRdb stores in-frame clones only, minus some. In the table there are under 95,000 clones, roughly 90% of which are singletons. Comments on this clone: Antigen specificity is unknown.

Trimming left V 0 bases short and J 0 bases short, with 6 bases between. Looked up from germline, CDR1 is LNHNV and CDR2 is YYDKDF (reference sequence). The CDR3 loop spans 14 amino acids. This TCR was sampled from an adult in good health. The genes are TRBV15 and TRBJ2-7; D is ambiguous. The sequences come from peripheral blood, collected on day 0 of AZD1222 vaccination. The CDR3 DNA is TGTGCCACCAGCAGAGACACGGTCTCCTACGAGCAGTACTTC. This translates into CATSRDTVSYEQYF.